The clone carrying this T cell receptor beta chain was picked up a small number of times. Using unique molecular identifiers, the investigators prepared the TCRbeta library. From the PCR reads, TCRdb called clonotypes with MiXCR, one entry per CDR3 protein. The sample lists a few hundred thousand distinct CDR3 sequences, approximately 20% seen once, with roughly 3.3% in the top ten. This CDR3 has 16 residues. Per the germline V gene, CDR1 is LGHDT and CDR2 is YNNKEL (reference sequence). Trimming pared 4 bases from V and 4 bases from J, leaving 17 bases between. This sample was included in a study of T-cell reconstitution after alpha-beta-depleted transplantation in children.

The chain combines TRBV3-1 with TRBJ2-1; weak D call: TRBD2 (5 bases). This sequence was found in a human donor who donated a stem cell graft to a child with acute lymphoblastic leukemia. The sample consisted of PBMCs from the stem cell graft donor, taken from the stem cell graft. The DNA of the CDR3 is TGTGCCAGCAGCCCCCCGGTCGCTAGCAGATACAATGAGCAGTTCTTC. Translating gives CASSPPVASRYNEQFF.